Listed here are 14 T cell receptor beta chains from one sample, sequenced in a study of cytomegalovirus exposure and HLA in healthy donors. Primers for the PCR totalled 60 Vbeta and 13 Jbeta. TCRdb keeps only in-frame clones here, not all; method: immunoSEQ multiplex PCR. The sample lists fewer than 250,000 clones, under 80% occurring once. Material for sequencing was PBMCs. These receptors all come from a man aged 30 to 39 in good health and CMV-seropositive.

This clone has a handful of counts. The V gene is TRBV29-1, the J gene TRBJ2-5; TRBD1 aligns across 9 bases. The CDR3 contains 16 residues. Germline-derived CDR1 and CDR2 are SQVTM and ANQGSEA. V was clipped by 0 bases and J by 5 bases; unmatched bases: 10. The CDR3 sequence: CSVEEVGDRAWETQYF. CDR3 nucleotide sequence: TGCAGCGTTGAAGAAGTCGGGGACAGGGCATGGGAGACCCAGTACTTC.

J is TRBJ1-5 and V is TRBV10-3; TRBD1 agrees at 7 bases. V trimming: 0 bases; J trimming: 6 bases; junction bases outside the gene matches: 2. CDR3 length: 14 amino acids. Germline V gene sequence: CDR1 ENHRY, CDR2 SYGVKD. The CDR3 is CAISESRQGQPQHF. CDR3 coding DNA: TGTGCCATCAGTGAGTCCAGACAGGGTCAGCCCCAGCATTTT.

The CDR3 sequence is CASSYSSQGKGNEQYF. The CDR3 nucleotides are TGTGCCAGCAGTTACTCCTCACAGGGTAAAGGGAACGAGCAGTACTTC. The chain uses TRBV6-6 and TRBJ2-7; D is possibly TRBD1 (6 bases). This CDR3 region has 16 residues. The V end was cut by 0 bases, the J end by 5 bases, with 17 bases between. Germline loops: CDR1 MNHNY, CDR2 SVGAGI (reference sequence).

The rearrangement links TRBV7-2 to TRBJ2-2; TRBD2 matches at 7 bases. CDR3 size: 16 residues. V lost 5 bases, J lost 3 bases, and 9 bases stayed unmatched. Germline-derived CDR1 and CDR2 are SGHTA and FQGNSA. Here the CDR3 reads CASSPFSGIDTGELFF. The CDR3 DNA reads TGTGCCAGCAGCCCCTTCAGCGGGATTGACACCGGGGAGCTGTTTTTT.

This clone came up a few times. The chain is built from TRBV18 and TRBJ2-1, with 9 positions matching TRBD1. The germline gives CDR1 KGHSH, CDR2 LQKENI. CDR3 length equals 14 residues. The trim removed 7 bases at V and 6 bases at J, leaving 7 bases unmatched. CDR3 residues: CASYQGQGSNEQFF. The CDR3, as DNA: TGTGCCAGCTACCAGGGACAGGGTTCCAATGAGCAGTTCTTC.

This chain links TRBV7-2 with TRBJ2-4; 10 nucleotides agree with TRBD2. The CDR3 extends over 14 amino acids. Germline CDR1 SGHTA, CDR2 FQGNSA. The ends lost 4 bases at V and 9 bases at J; junction bases unmatched: 6. CDR3 in DNA: TGTGCCAGCAGCTCCGGGACTAGCGTGGGCATTCAGTACTTC. Its translation: CASSSGTSVGIQYF.

This chain uses TRBV27 with TRBJ2-3; the D gene is possibly TRBD2 (5 bases). Trimming stripped 6 bases from V and 5 bases from J, with 12 bases between. Looked up from germline, CDR1 is MNHEY and CDR2 is SMNVEV (reference sequence). The CDR3 runs to 13 residues. CDR3 amino acids: CASRAGGLDTQYF. In nucleotides, the CDR3 is TGTGCCAGCAGGGCCGGAGGTCTAGATACGCAGTATTTT.

This clone was detected only once. The chain has TRBV30 and TRBJ2-3; D uncertain. The CDR3 length is 12 residues. Germline V gives CDR1 GTSNPN, CDR2 SVGIG (reference sequence). V was cut by 1 base and J by 6 bases, with 8 bases left in between. The CDR3 here is CAWSDSSDTQYF. Written as DNA, the CDR3 is TGTGCCTGGAGTGACTCAAGCGATACGCAGTATTTT.

The chain couples TRBV19 to TRBJ2-3, with a weak D call TRBD2 (6 bases). The CDR3 loop spans 13 amino acids. Germline CDR1 reads LNHDA; CDR2 reads SQIVND (reference sequence). The CDR3 nucleotides read TGTTCCACGGGGACTGATGAAACAGATACGCAGTATTTT. This codes for CSTGTDETDTQYF. Full variable domain (outside the CDR3, taken from reference TRBV19 and TRBJ2-3): DGGITQSPKYLFRKEGQNVTLSCEQNLNHDAMYWYRQDPGQGLRLIYYSQIVNDFQKGDIAEGYSVSREKKESFPLTVTSAQKNPTAFYLCSTGTDETDTQYFGPGTRLTVL.

This clone has only a few counts. The chain combines TRBV6-1 with TRBJ2-7; D is ambiguous. Germline lookup yields CDR1 MNHNS and CDR2 SASEGT. V was pared by 0 bases and J by 3 bases, with 9 bases between. The CDR3 runs to 14 residues. The CDR3 is CASSEAMAFYEQYF. For the CDR3, the DNA is TGTGCCAGCAGTGAAGCGATGGCCTTCTACGAGCAGTACTTC.

This clone was recorded once. This chain uses TRBV5-1 with TRBJ1-1; 8 bases are a match to TRBD1. V trimming: 5 bases; J trimming: 3 bases; junction bases outside the gene matches: 6. The CDR3 contains 14 residues. Per the germline V gene, CDR1 is SGHRS and CDR2 is YFSETQ. The DNA of the CDR3 is TGCGCCAGCAGTTTCAGGGGGCTAGACACTGAAGCTTTCTTT. Amino acid sequence: CASSFRGLDTEAFF. Complete variable domain (other parts from reference TRBV5-1 and TRBJ1-1): KAGVTQTPRYLIKTRGQQVTLSCSPISGHRSVSWYQQTPGQGLQFLFEYFSETQRNKGNFPGRFSGRQFSNSRSEMNVSTLELGDSALYLCASSFRGLDTEAFFGQGTRLTVV.

The chain recombines TRBV19 with TRBJ1-1; D gene ambiguous. With 2 bases removed from V and 0 bases from J, the gap between germline ends came to 10 bases. The CDR3 spans 15 residues. CDR1 is LNHDA, CDR2 SQIVND, per germline (reference sequence). CDR3 residues: CASSISPVMNTEAFF. CDR3 DNA: TGTGCCAGTAGTATATCTCCTGTAATGAACACTGAAGCTTTCTTT.

This chain joins TRBV5-5 and TRBJ2-7; a weak D match, TRBD1 (5 bases). Trimming left V 0 bases short and J 5 bases short, with 12 bases between. Germline CDR1 reads SGHKS; CDR2 reads YYEKEE (reference sequence). The CDR3 extends over 14 amino acids. The chain's CDR3 is CASSLVAGNHEQYF. DNA of the CDR3: TGTGCCAGCAGCTTGGTCGCAGGGAACCACGAGCAGTACTTC. The full variable domain, in which reference TRBV5-5 and TRBJ2-7 provide the parts outside the CDR3, is DAGVTQSPTHLIKTRGQQVTLRCSPISGHKSVSWYQQVLGQGPQFIFQYYEKEERGRGNFPDRFSARQFPNYSSELNVNALLLGDSALYLCASSLVAGNHEQYFGPGTRLTVT.

The chain carries TRBV6-6 and TRBJ2-7; D possibly corresponds to TRBD1 (6 bases). CDR3 length: 13 residues. CDR1 and CDR2 from the germline V gene are MNHNY and SVGAGI (reference sequence). V lost 1 base and J 4 bases, leaving 8 bases between the germline ends. The DNA for the CDR3 is TGTGCCAGCAGTTACTGGGACAAATACGAGCAGTACTTC. This gives the protein CASSYWDKYEQYF.